This T cell receptor beta chain is drawn from a study of beta chain features in type 1 diabetes. Study context: Analysis included more than 90 million sorted cells drawn from all samples.

This clone has only a few counts. The antigen is undetermined. The V gene's germline CDR1 is MNHEY and CDR2 SVGAGI. The CDR3 contains 15 residues. Trimming at V came to 5 bases and at J to 10 bases, leaving 10 bases not matched to a gene. Study-wide results and caveats: Shorter TCRB CDR3s, moderately but significantly so, marked every one of the four CD4+ subsets in Type 1 diabetes patients.

Expressed TCRB transcripts got sequenced, as all isolated RNA was reverse transcribed. Method: immunoSEQ multiplex PCR; TCRdb's copy keeps in-frame clones and lacks some. The profile shows roughly 730,000 clones, around an eighth of them singletons. This sequence originates from a man aged 18-30 years with type 1 diabetes. The rearrangement links TRBV6-5 to TRBJ1-6, with 8 bases aligning to TRBD1. The sequenced sample was naive CD4+ T cells from blood. For the CDR3, the DNA is TGTGCCAGCAGTCACCCCGGACAGGGTTTCTCACCCCTCCACTTT. Amino acid sequence: CASSHPGQGFSPLHF.